A single sample gave rise to the 32 T cell receptor beta chains below, sequenced in a study of blood T cell repertoires in COVID-19. Produced via immunoSEQ multiplex PCR; TCRdb's table is partial and in-frame only. The sample holds a few hundred thousand clones, approximately 83% seen once. Sequencing was carried out using peripheral blood. The receptors originated from a woman aged 25 to 39 who had recovered from COVID-19.

The chain employs TRBV19 and TRBJ2-2, with D unresolved. Trimming removed 3 bases at V and 4 bases at J, with 6 bases between. The CDR3 totals 13 residues. Germline values: CDR1 LNHDA, CDR2 SQIVND (reference sequence). The CDR3 DNA follows: TGTGCCAGTAGTATTGGGCTCACCGGGGAGCTGTTTTTT. The encoded protein is CASSIGLTGELFF. The whole variable domain, remainder taken from reference TRBV19 and TRBJ2-2, is DGGITQSPKYLFRKEGQNVTLSCEQNLNHDAMYWYRQDPGQGLRLIYYSQIVNDFQKGDIAEGYSVSREKKESFPLTVTSAQKNPTAFYLCASSIGLTGELFFGEGSRLTVL.

The chain uses TRBV10-3 and TRBJ2-7, with D uncertain. The CDR3 runs 13 residues. Germline V gene sequence: CDR1 ENHRY, CDR2 SYGVKD. V gave up 10 bases and J gave up 7 bases, with 20 bases separating them. The CDR3 reads CATAPTLAEEQYF. The CDR3 DNA follows: TGTGCCACCGCACCGACTTTGGCGGAGGAGCAGTACTTC.

V gene TRBV4-2 combines with J gene TRBJ1-2; unclear D gene. Germline V gene data show CDR1 as LGHNA and CDR2 as YNFKEQ. V lost 5 bases and J 8 bases, leaving 9 bases between the germline ends. This CDR3 is 11 amino acids long. The CDR3 DNA follows: TGTGCCAGCAGCTCTACCGTGGGCTACACCTTC. Its translation: CASSSTVGYTF.

This clone has only one observation. The chain is built from TRBV5-4 and TRBJ2-7; 8 bases agree with TRBD1. Looked up from germline, CDR1 is SGHNT and CDR2 is YYREEE (reference sequence). The CDR3 is 14 residues long. V was pared by 0 bases and J by 2 bases, with 1 base of the junction left unmatched. CDR3 in DNA: TGTGCCAGCAGCTTGGCAGGGGGCCCCTACGAGCAGTACTTC. It specifies CASSLAGGPYEQYF.

The CDR3 reads CASSSYDSNTDTQYF. CDR3 bases: TGTGCCAGCAGCTCCTACGATTCCAACACAGATACGCAGTATTTT. This chain uses TRBV11-3 with TRBJ2-3; no definite D call. Germline CDR1 reads SGHNT; CDR2 reads YENEEA. The CDR3 covers 15 residues. Trimming stripped 4 bases from V and 2 bases from J, with 13 bases between.

The chain uses TRBV5-4 and TRBJ1-2; TRBD1 matches 9 bases. CDR1 is SGHNT and CDR2 is YYREEE in the germline V gene (reference sequence). This CDR3 region has 14 residues. The ends lost 4 bases at V and 8 bases at J; junction bases unmatched: 9. The CDR3 nucleotides are TGTGCCAGCAGCCCCACGAGAACAGGGGGCGGCTACACCTTC. It is translated as CASSPTRTGGGYTF.

J is TRBJ2-3 and V is TRBV4-1; a weak D match, TRBD2 (6 bases). Germline V gives CDR1 MGHRA, CDR2 YSYEKL. Trimming cost V 7 bases and J 5 bases, with 13 bases left between them. The CDR3 extends over 13 amino acids. For the CDR3, the DNA is TGCGCCAGCAAAAAAACGGGGGAAGATACGCAGTATTTT. This encodes CASKKTGEDTQYF.

The chain carries TRBV19 and TRBJ2-1; weak D call: TRBD2 (6 bases). The CDR3 extends over 11 amino acids. Between the trimmed V and J ends, which lost 3 bases and 10 bases, there was a span of 7 bases. The germline gives CDR1 LNHDA, CDR2 SQIVND (reference sequence). The CDR3: CASSMGLEQFF. CDR3 nucleotide sequence: TGTGCCAGTAGTATGGGACTGGAGCAGTTCTTC.

The chain recombines TRBV25-1 with TRBJ2-7; D perhaps matches TRBD2 (6 bases). Trimming took off 2 bases at V and 3 bases at J, with 8 bases between the two ends. This CDR3 contains 13 residues. The germline V gene has CDR1 MGHDK and CDR2 SYGVNS. CDR3 bases: TGTGCCAGCAGTGAAACCGGGAGCTACGAGCAGTACTTC. Encoded protein: CASSETGSYEQYF.

The V gene is TRBV28, the J gene TRBJ2-5; TRBD2 agrees at 7 bases. The CDR3 is 19 amino acids. Germline loops: CDR1 MDHEN, CDR2 SYDVKM. The ends lost 6 bases at V and 2 bases at J; junction bases unmatched: 21. The CDR3 loop is CASSPLVGRETFYQETQYF. The CDR3 DNA is TGTGCCAGCAGCCCTCTAGTGGGGCGGGAGACCTTTTATCAAGAGACCCAGTACTTC.

This sequence joins TRBV28 and TRBJ2-1, with D possibly TRBD2 on 6 matching bases. The CDR3 has 12 residues. CDR1 and CDR2 (germline): MDHEN, SYDVKM. The V end lost 10 bases, the J end lost 5 bases, and 12 bases lay between the germline ends. This CDR3 is CAIRESNNEQFF. CDR3 nucleotides: TGTGCCATCCGGGAGTCCAACAATGAGCAGTTCTTC.

The V gene is TRBV6-5, the J gene TRBJ2-5, with D possibly being TRBD1 (6 bases). The CDR3 consists of 13 residues. Germline V gives CDR1 MNHEY, CDR2 SVGAGI. The V gene lost 5 bases and the J gene lost 5 bases, with 12 bases spanning the gap. As DNA, the CDR3 is TGTGCCAGCAGTCCCGAGAGGGGGGAGACCCAGTACTTC. Residues: CASSPERGETQYF.

As concerns this clone: The same CDR3 also results from other DNA sequences found in this sample. The chain uses TRBV6-4 and TRBJ1-2; D remains unclear. V lost 3 bases and J 8 bases, leaving 4 bases between the germline ends. Germline V gene lookup returns CDR1 MRHNA and CDR2 SNTAGT. The CDR3 is made up of 10 amino acids. This CDR3 is CASSESGYTF. Here the CDR3 DNA reads TGTGCCAGCAGTGAGTCGGGCTACACCTTC.

This clone appeared once. The V and J genes are TRBV9 and TRBJ2-1; no definite D call. The germline gives CDR1 SGDLS, CDR2 YYNGEE. The CDR3 has 12 amino acids. The V end was cut by 3 bases, the J end by 9 bases, with 10 bases between. The DNA for the CDR3 is TGTGCCAGCAGCGATCTTTTCCTTGAGCAGTTCTTC. Translating it yields CASSDLFLEQFF.

The chain has TRBV5-1 and TRBJ1-3; 8 nucleotides align to TRBD1. The trim removed 2 bases at V and 4 bases at J, leaving 8 bases unmatched. This CDR3 is built from 16 residues. The germline V gene has CDR1 SGHRS and CDR2 YFSETQ. Here the CDR3 DNA reads TGCGCCAGCAGCTTAACAGGGGGGAAGTACGGAAACACCATATATTTT. Translating gives CASSLTGGKYGNTIYF.

The chain carries TRBV7-2 and TRBJ2-7, with TRBD2 as a possible D gene (6 bases). Trimming left V 7 bases short and J 4 bases short, with 14 bases between. The germline V gene encodes CDR1 SGHTA and CDR2 FQGNSA. This CDR3 has 13 residues. This CDR3 is CASTWGDGYEQYF. CDR3 in DNA: TGTGCCAGCACCTGGGGGGACGGTTACGAGCAGTACTTC.

The V and J genes are TRBV2 and TRBJ2-2; D is uncertain. Germline V gene data show CDR1 as SNHLY and CDR2 as FYNNEI. This CDR3 is 13 amino acids long. V dropped 7 bases and J dropped 4 bases, with 10 bases sitting between them. The DNA of the CDR3 is TGTGCCAGCAATGGGCAGGTCACCGGGGAGCTGTTTTTT. Translation: CASNGQVTGELFF.

This chain joins TRBV4-2 and TRBJ1-4; D gene ambiguous. The V end was cut by 4 bases, the J end by 8 bases, with 17 bases between. The CDR3 contains 15 residues. Germline CDR1 and CDR2: LGHNA and YNFKEQ. CDR3 residues: CASSLREGGREKLFF. The CDR3 nucleotides are TGTGCCAGCAGCCTTCGTGAGGGAGGTCGCGAAAAACTGTTTTTT.

This clone was detected only a few times. V usage is TRBV28 and J usage is TRBJ1-5; weak D call: TRBD1 (5 bases). Trimming left V 0 bases short and J 7 bases short, with 10 bases between. Germline loops: CDR1 MDHEN, CDR2 SYDVKM. The CDR3 is 14 amino acids. CDR3 nucleotide sequence: TGTGCCAGCAGTTTATGGCCCGGGGGACAGCCCCAGCATTTT. Translation: CASSLWPGGQPQHF.

The rearrangement uses TRBV5-1 and TRBJ2-7, with 7 bases aligning to TRBD2. Looked up from germline, CDR1 is SGHRS and CDR2 is YFSETQ. V gave up 0 bases and J gave up 5 bases; unmatched junction bases: 8. CDR3 length equals 15 residues. CDR3 amino acids: CASSLEAGGRDEQYF. The CDR3 nucleotides read TGCGCCAGCAGCTTGGAGGCAGGAGGGAGGGACGAGCAGTACTTC.

This chain uses TRBV3-1 (or the pseudogene TRBV3-2) with TRBJ1-1, with a weak D call TRBD1 (5 bases). The germline gives CDR1 LGHDT, CDR2 YNNKEL (reference sequence). The V end lost 0 bases, the J end lost 3 bases, and 14 bases lay between the germline ends. The CDR3 extends over 16 amino acids. CDR3 region: CASSQDGVGPDTEAFF. CDR3 sequence (DNA): TGTGCCAGCAGCCAAGATGGGGTGGGGCCGGACACTGAAGCTTTCTTT.

This chain connects TRBV6-5 to TRBJ1-2; D possibly corresponds to TRBD1 (6 bases). The V gene's germline CDR1 is MNHEY and CDR2 SVGAGI. The CDR3 is 15 residues long. Trimming removed 10 bases from V and 3 bases from J, with 21 bases in between. The CDR3 nucleotides are TGTGCCACCTATATCACAGGGACCCCCTACTATGGCTACACCTTC. It encodes CATYITGTPYYGYTF.

The chain employs TRBV4-2 and TRBJ2-2; 14 bases map to TRBD2. V was clipped by 3 bases and J by 5 bases; unmatched bases: 2. The CDR3 loop spans 16 amino acids. Per germline, CDR1 LGHNA and CDR2 YNFKEQ. The chain's CDR3 is CASSQRTSGRTGELFF. DNA for the CDR3: TGTGCCAGCAGCCAGAGGACTAGCGGGAGGACCGGGGAGCTGTTTTTT.

V gene TRBV5-6 combines with J gene TRBJ2-3; D is unclear. The V gene's germline CDR1 is SGHDT and CDR2 YYEEEE. V gave up 5 bases and J gave up 0 bases, with 16 bases separating them. This CDR3 has 16 amino acids. The CDR3 sequence: CASSPTSPGSTDTQYF. The CDR3 coding sequence is TGTGCCAGCAGTCCTACGAGTCCTGGTAGCACAGATACGCAGTATTTT.

This chain joins TRBV27 and TRBJ1-4; perhaps TRBD1 as D (5 bases). The CDR3 is made up of 14 amino acids. The germline gives CDR1 MNHEY, CDR2 SMNVEV (reference sequence). The V end was cut by 0 bases, the J end by 8 bases, with 10 bases between. This chain's CDR3 is CASSLSGPEEKLFF. For the CDR3, the DNA is TGTGCCAGCAGTTTATCGGGGCCTGAGGAAAAACTGTTTTTT.

The chain combines TRBV7-9 with TRBJ1-5; 8 bases fit TRBD1. The CDR3 consists of 17 residues. Germline-derived CDR1 and CDR2 are SEHNR and FQNEAQ (reference sequence). Trimming at V came to 5 bases and at J to 6 bases, leaving 15 bases not matched to a gene. CDR3 in DNA: TGTGCCAGCAGCCGGGAAGGGGTGGGGACAGGCTCTCAGCCCCAGCATTTT. Translating it yields CASSREGVGTGSQPQHF.

The chain combines TRBV19 with TRBJ2-1; the D is unclear. The germline V gene encodes CDR1 LNHDA and CDR2 SQIVND (reference sequence). CDR3 size: 11 residues. V lost 10 bases and J lost 8, with 12 bases in between. The CDR3 reads CATLKRDEQFF. In nucleotides, the CDR3 is TGTGCCACCCTGAAGCGTGATGAGCAGTTCTTC. The whole variable domain, filled in from reference TRBV19 and TRBJ2-1, reads DGGITQSPKYLFRKEGQNVTLSCEQNLNHDAMYWYRQDPGQGLRLIYYSQIVNDFQKGDIAEGYSVSREKKESFPLTVTSAQKNPTAFYLCATLKRDEQFFGPGTRLTVL.

This clone was counted once. The chain links TRBV5-1 to TRBJ1-1; the D gene is possibly TRBD1 (5 bases). This CDR3 has 14 residues. V lost 1 base and J lost 1, with 8 bases in between. Germline V lookup: CDR1 SGHRS, CDR2 YFSETQ. The CDR3 here is CASSLWGGNTEAFF. As DNA, the CDR3 is TGCGCCAGCAGCTTGTGGGGCGGGAACACTGAAGCTTTCTTT.

The chain is built from TRBV5-1 and TRBJ2-1; tentatively, D is TRBD1 (6 bases). CDR3 length equals 13 residues. Germline V gene data show CDR1 as SGHRS and CDR2 as YFSETQ. V lost 4 bases to trimming and J lost 4 bases, with 9 bases between them. In nucleotides, the CDR3 is TGCGCCAGCAGCCCCGGACAGTACAATGAGCAGTTCTTC. Its translation: CASSPGQYNEQFF.

The chain combines TRBV27 with TRBJ2-1, with D perhaps matching TRBD1 (5 bases). V was pared by 2 bases and J by 8 bases, with 13 bases between. The CDR3 runs to 14 residues. CDR1 MNHEY and CDR2 SMNVEV come from the germline V gene (reference sequence). CDR3: CASSLQGYSHEQFF. CDR3 nucleotides: TGTGCCAGCAGTTTACAGGGCTATTCACATGAGCAGTTCTTC.

This sequence joins TRBV28 and TRBJ1-2, with 7 bases lining up with TRBD1. V dropped 7 bases and J dropped 5; count of bases not matched to a gene: 4. The CDR3 is 12 amino acids. The germline CDR1 and CDR2 sequences are MDHEN and SYDVKM. The CDR3 loop is CASIGGGYGYTF. DNA of the CDR3: TGTGCCAGCATAGGGGGCGGATATGGCTACACCTTC.

The chain has TRBV15 and TRBJ2-7; perhaps TRBD2 as D (6 bases). The V and J ends lost 0 bases and 6 bases respectively, with 15 bases between them. Germline CDR1 and CDR2: LNHNV and YYDKDF (reference sequence). This CDR3 contains 15 residues. This CDR3 reads CATSRDLLASGEQYF. For the CDR3, the DNA is TGTGCCACCAGCAGAGATCTTCTAGCGTCAGGCGAGCAGTACTTC.